Described below is a single TCR beta chain sequence and its context. The antigen remains undetermined. This CDR3 has 18 amino acids. V dropped 6 bases and J dropped 1; count of bases not matched to a gene: 12. CDR1 and CDR2 (germline): SGHVS, FQNEAQ. Vbeta (60) and Jbeta (13) primers were used in the PCR. The data were produced by immunoSEQ multiplex PCR, yet TCRdb's version contains in-frame clones alone and is incomplete. The sample lists some 99,000 clones, roughly three quarters occurring once. The record originates from a study of cytomegalovirus exposure and HLA in healthy donors. The overall study: Sequencing of some 200 million T cells in an earlier analysis found about 120 million unique TCR beta sequences. An early release of data contained 75 million to 90 million unique TCRs, which came from HLA-typed donors.

Overall study findings and caveats: Clonal expansion, a later analysis showed, was greater in HLA-associated TCR beta chains than in equally common others. Fewer N-insertions than the roughly 670-donor mean were reportedly shown by an Asian-associated ancestry cluster in a later analysis.

Sequenced input: PBMCs. The clonotype comes from a woman in her fifties or sixties in good health and CMV-seropositive. This chain connects TRBV7-8 to TRBJ2-2; TRBD2 matches 9 bases. The CDR3 DNA reads TGTGCCAGCAGTGTCGGGACTAGCATCCAGAGGAACACCGGGGAGCTGTTTTTT. Translated, it gives CASSVGTSIQRNTGELFF.